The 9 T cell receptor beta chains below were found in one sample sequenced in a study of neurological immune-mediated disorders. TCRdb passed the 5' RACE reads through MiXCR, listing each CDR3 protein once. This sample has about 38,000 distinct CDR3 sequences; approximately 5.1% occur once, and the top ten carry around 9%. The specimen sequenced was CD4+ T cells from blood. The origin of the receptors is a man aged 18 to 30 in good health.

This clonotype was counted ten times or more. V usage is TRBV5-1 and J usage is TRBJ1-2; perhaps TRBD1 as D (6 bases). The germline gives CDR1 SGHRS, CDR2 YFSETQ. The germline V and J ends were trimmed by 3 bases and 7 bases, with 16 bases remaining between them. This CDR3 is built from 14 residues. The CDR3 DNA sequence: TGCGCCAGCAGCTGGGGGGGGACACTCAGTGGCTACACCTTC. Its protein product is CASSWGGTLSGYTF. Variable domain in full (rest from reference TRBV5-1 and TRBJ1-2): KAGVTQTPRYLIKTRGQQVTLSCSPISGHRSVSWYQQTPGQGLQFLFEYFSETQRNKGNFPGRFSGRQFSNSRSEMNVSTLELGDSALYLCASSWGGTLSGYTFGSGTRLTVV.

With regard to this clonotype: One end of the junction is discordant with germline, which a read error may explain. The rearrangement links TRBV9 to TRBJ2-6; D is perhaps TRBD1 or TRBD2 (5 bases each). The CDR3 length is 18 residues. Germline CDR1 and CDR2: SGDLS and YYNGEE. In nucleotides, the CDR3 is TGTGCCAGCAGCGTAGCTACCGGGTTACGCTCCGGGGCCAACGTCCTGGCTTTC. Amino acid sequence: CASSVATGLRSGANVLAF.

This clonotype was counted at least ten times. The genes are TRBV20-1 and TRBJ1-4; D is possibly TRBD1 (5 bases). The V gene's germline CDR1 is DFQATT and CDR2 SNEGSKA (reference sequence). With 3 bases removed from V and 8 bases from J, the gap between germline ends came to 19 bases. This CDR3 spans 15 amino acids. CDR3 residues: CSASQKQGSVEKLFF. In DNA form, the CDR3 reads TGCAGTGCTAGCCAAAAGCAGGGTTCTGTAGAAAAACTGTTTTTT.

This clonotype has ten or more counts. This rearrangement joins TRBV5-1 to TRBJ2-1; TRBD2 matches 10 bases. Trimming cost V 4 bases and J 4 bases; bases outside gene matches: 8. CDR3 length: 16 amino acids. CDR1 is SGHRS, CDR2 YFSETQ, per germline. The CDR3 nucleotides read TGCGCCAGCAGCCGCACCCTAGCGGGGGCGTACAATGAGCAGTTCTTC. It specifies CASSRTLAGAYNEQFF.

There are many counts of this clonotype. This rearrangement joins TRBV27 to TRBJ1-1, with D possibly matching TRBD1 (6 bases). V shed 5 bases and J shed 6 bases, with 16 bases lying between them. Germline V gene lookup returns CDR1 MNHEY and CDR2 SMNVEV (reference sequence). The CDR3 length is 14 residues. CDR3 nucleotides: TGTGCCAGCAGTGGGACCTGGGGGGCTGCTGAAGCTTTCTTT. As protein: CASSGTWGAAEAFF.

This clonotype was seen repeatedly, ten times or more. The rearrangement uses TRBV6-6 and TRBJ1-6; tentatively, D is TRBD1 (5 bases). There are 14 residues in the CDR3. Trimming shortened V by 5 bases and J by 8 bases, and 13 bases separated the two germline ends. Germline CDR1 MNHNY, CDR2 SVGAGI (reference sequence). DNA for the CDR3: TGTGCCAGCAGTAAGGGGCGAAATTATTCACCCCTCCACTTT. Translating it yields CASSKGRNYSPLHF.

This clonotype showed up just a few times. The CDR3 loop reads CSASPLLAGEQETQYF. The CDR3 coding sequence is TGCAGTGCTAGTCCATTGCTAGCGGGGGAACAAGAGACCCAGTACTTC. The V and J genes are TRBV20-1 and TRBJ2-5; 10 bases are a match to TRBD2. The CDR3 covers 16 residues. From germline, CDR1 is DFQATT and CDR2 SNEGSKA (reference sequence). V gave up 3 bases and J gave up 2 bases; unmatched junction bases: 9.

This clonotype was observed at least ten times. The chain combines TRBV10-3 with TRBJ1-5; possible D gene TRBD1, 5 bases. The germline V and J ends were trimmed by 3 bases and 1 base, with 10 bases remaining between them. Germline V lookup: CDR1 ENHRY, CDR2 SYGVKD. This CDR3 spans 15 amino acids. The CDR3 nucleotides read TGTGCCATCAGTGACGCCAAGGGGAGCAATCAGCCCCAGCATTTT. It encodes CAISDAKGSNQPQHF.

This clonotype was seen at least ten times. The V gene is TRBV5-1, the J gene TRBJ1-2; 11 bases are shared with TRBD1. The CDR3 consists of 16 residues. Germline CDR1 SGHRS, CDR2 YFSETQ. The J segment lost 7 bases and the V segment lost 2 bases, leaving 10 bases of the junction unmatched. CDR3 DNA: TGCGCCAGCAGCTTACTAACGGGACAGGGGGAAGCTGGCTACACCTTC. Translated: CASSLLTGQGEAGYTF.